The present T cell receptor beta chain was sequenced within a study of blood T cell repertoires in COVID-19. Here immunoSEQ multiplex PCR was the method, and the copy in TCRdb shows in-frame clones only, minus some. The sample includes fewer than 400,000 clones, 85% to 90% of them seen just once. This sequence was found in a man aged 25-45 years who had recovered from COVID-19. Sequenced sample: PBMCs or T cells enriched from blood (not recorded which).

CDR3 nucleotides: TGTGCCAGCAGCCGGACTAGCCGAAACAATGAGCAGTTCTTC. Translation: CASSRTSRNNEQFF. The chain combines TRBV11-2 with TRBJ2-1, with TRBD2 identical over 8 bases. V trimming: 5 bases; J trimming: 5 bases; junction bases outside the gene matches: 5. This CDR3 spans 14 amino acids. Germline CDR1 SGHAT, CDR2 FQNNGV.